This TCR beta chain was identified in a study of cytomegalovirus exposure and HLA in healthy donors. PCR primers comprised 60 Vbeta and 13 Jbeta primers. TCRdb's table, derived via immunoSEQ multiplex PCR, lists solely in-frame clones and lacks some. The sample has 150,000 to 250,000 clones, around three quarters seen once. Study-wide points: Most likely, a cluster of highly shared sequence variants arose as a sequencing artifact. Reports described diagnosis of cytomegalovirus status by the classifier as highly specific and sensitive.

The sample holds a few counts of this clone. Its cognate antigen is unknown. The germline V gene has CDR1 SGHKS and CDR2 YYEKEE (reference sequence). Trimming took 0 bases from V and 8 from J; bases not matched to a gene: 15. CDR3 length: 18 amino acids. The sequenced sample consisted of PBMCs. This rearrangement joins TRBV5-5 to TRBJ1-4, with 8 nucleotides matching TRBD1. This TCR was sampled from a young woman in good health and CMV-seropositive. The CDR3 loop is CASSLGGQGLMELEKLFF. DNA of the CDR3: TGTGCCAGCAGCTTGGGTGGACAGGGCCTCATGGAACTGGAAAAACTGTTTTTT.